The clone carrying this T cell receptor (beta chain) has at least ten counts. Its antigen is undetermined. The data originate from a study of identical twins. Overall study results and limits: The study found that models underestimated out-of-frame TCR alpha sharing in monozygotic twins. Beta out-of-frame twin sharing showed a weaker excess.

V gave up 1 base and J gave up 6 bases, with 13 bases separating them. The germline V gene encodes CDR1 MGHRA and CDR2 YSYEKL. The CDR3 spans 14 residues. TCRdb recomputed calls from the 5' RACE reads with MiXCR, one row per CDR3 protein. Of over 550,000 distinct CDR3 sequences in the sample, roughly 7.2% are singletons; the top ten hold 1.5% to 2%. The same data also contributed to another study, on yellow fever vaccine responses in identical twins.

The receptor comes from a woman in her late teens or twenties in good health. The chain recombines TRBV4-1 with TRBJ2-7, with D hard to call. Sequenced sample: PBMCs. The CDR3 DNA sequence: TGCGCCAGCAGCCAAGGTTGGACCTCAATCGAGCAGTACTTC. Translated: CASSQGWTSIEQYF.